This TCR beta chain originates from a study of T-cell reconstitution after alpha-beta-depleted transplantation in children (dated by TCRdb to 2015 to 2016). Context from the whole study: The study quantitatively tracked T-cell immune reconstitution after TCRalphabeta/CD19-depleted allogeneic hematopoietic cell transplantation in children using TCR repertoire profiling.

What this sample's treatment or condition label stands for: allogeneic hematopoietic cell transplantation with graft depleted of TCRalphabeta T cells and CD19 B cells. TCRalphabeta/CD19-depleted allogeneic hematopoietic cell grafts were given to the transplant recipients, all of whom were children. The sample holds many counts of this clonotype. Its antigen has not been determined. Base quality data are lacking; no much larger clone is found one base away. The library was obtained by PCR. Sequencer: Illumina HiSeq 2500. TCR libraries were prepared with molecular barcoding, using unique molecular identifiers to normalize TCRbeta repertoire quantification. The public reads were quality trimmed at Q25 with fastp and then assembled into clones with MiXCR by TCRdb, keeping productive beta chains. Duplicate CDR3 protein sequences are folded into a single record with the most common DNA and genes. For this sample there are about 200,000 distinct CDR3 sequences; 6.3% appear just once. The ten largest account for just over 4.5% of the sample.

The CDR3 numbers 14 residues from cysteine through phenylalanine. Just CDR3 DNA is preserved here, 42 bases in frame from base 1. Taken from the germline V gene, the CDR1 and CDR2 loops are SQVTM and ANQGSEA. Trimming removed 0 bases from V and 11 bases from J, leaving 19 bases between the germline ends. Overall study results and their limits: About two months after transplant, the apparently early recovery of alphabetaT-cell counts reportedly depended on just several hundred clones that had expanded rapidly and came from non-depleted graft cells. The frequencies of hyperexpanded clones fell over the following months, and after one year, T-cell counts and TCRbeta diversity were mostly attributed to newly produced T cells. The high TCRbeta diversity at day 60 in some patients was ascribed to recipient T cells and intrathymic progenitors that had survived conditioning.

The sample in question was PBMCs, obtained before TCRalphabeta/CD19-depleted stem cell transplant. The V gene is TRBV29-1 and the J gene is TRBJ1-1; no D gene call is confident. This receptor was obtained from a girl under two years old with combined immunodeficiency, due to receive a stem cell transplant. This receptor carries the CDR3 CSVEDQLVPSSAFF. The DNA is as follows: TGCAGCGTTGAAGATCAACTGGTCCCCTCCTCGGCTTTCTTT.